One and the same sample provided the 3 T cell receptor beta chains below, sequenced in a study of shared clonotypes between healthy human individuals. Assay used: immunoSEQ multiplex PCR; TCRdb lists only in-frame clones, some missing. The table lists about 480,000 clones, 60% to 85% of them singletons. Material for sequencing was PBMCs. The receptors here all came from a woman aged 35 to 49 in good health. Some clones in this sample may be carry-over from other donors' samples.

The chain recombines TRBV9 with TRBJ2-5; D gene ambiguous. V shed 0 bases and J shed 4 bases, with 13 bases lying between them. The length of the CDR3 is 15 residues. Germline values: CDR1 SGDLS, CDR2 YYNGEE. CDR3 protein: CASSVDPKWGETQYF. CDR3 coding DNA: TGTGCCAGCAGCGTAGACCCCAAATGGGGAGAGACCCAGTACTTC.

V is TRBV18 and J is TRBJ2-3; 9 positions agree with TRBD2. This CDR3 is built from 15 residues. CDR1 is KGHSH, CDR2 LQKENI, per germline. The V gene end was trimmed by 6 bases and the J gene end by 4 bases; junction bases not matched to a gene: 8. The CDR3 DNA sequence: TGTGCCAGCTCGCAGGGACTAGCTTATTCAGATACGCAGTATTTT. It yields the protein CASSQGLAYSDTQYF.

This chain connects TRBV6-6 to TRBJ1-1; D perhaps matches TRBD1 (6 bases). The CDR3 is 15 amino acids. CDR1 is MNHNY, CDR2 SVGAGI, per germline (reference sequence). Trimming took 3 bases from V and 4 from J, leaving 15 bases between them. The CDR3 bases are TGTGCCAGCAGTTATCACAATACAGGGTCCACTGAAGCTTTCTTT. This gives the protein CASSYHNTGSTEAFF.